The 2 T cell receptor beta chains presented below share a single source sample, sequenced in a study of control samples from healthy donors and cancer patients. Sequencing used immunoSEQ multiplex PCR; TCRdb keeps in-frame clones, though not all of them. The sample has about 110,000 clones; just under 85% are singletons. The specimen sequenced was blood. The receptors were gathered from a man aged 18 to 30 in good health.

The genes are TRBV14 and TRBJ2-1; D is ambiguous. In germline, CDR1 is SGHDN, CDR2 FVKESK. V lost 1 base, J lost 6 bases, and 10 bases lay in between. The CDR3 runs to 14 residues. CDR3 sequence: CASSQVGKINEQFF. Written as DNA, the CDR3 is TGTGCCAGCAGCCAAGTAGGGAAAATCAATGAGCAGTTCTTC.

This clone has just a few counts. V usage is TRBV6-5 and J usage is TRBJ2-5, with 8 bases identical to TRBD1. V lost 2 bases, J lost 5 bases, and 10 bases stayed unmatched. CDR1 and CDR2 from the germline V gene are MNHEY and SVGAGI. The CDR3 is 16 residues long. The DNA for the CDR3 is TGTGCCAGCAGTTACGGGGCAGGGGGCATGTTGGAGACCCAGTACTTC. The encoded protein is CASSYGAGGMLETQYF.